This T cell receptor (beta chain) was sequenced in a study of shared clonotypes between healthy human individuals (dated by TCRdb to 2018 to 2020). Regarding the complete study: The cohort comprised a couple of women and three men aged 18 to 49 years. For each donor, three plates each were used for CD4 naive and CD4 memory, two plates were used for CD8 naive, and one plate was used for CD8 memory. The study deeply sequenced blood TCR repertoires of several healthy adults to estimate repertoire size and the extent of clonotype sharing between individuals. Leukapheresis yielded between about 0.94 and 10 billion PBMCs per donor. To increase sequencing depth and limit assay-specific biases, TCR repertoire library preparation and sequencing were carried out by different laboratories using diverse techniques. General findings and caveats noted by the study authors: Pairwise subsampling indicated that sequencing depth was expected to affect the degree of clonotype sharing among donors. Incomplete sequencing was indicated by rarefaction of sorted-subset datasets, despite the large sequencing depth. Sharing across a few donors was observed for around 5% of naive CD4, under 4% of naive CD8, 2.3% of memory CD4, and roughly 0.43% of memory CD8 clonotypes. Sampling was restricted to blood, and TCR repertoires in tissues likely differ from the TCR repertoires found in blood. Naive subsets generally had larger estimated clonotype richness than memory subsets. Clonotypes shared by all four sorted-subset donors showed higher generation probabilities than non-shared clonotypes. The small number of donors limited the genetic and exposure-history diversity represented.

Using the deep immunoSEQ assay, TCR CDR3 regions were amplified from genomic DNA by multiplex PCR. Extracted genomic DNA from each cell subset was distributed evenly across all wells of several immunoSEQ 96-well plates, and each plate was treated as a replicate. Each replicate PCR for sorted subsets received around 0.2 ug genomic DNA, equal to about 30,000 T cell genomes. Purified libraries were quantified with a Qubit 3.0 fluorometer, sized on a Bioanalyzer 2100, and re-quantified with the KAPA Library Quantification kit. Each immunoSEQ 96-well plate was sequenced on its own single-read 150-cycle Illumina NextSeq 550 flow cell. Processing in the source paper ran as follows. The immunoSEQ output contained only junctional sequences without quality scores, so filtering could not match that applied to full-length reads. Sequences were annotated with PyIR, a Python wrapper for IgBLAST v1.9, and V/J genes and CDR3 were assigned using IMGT germline references. Any read was removed if the V/J assignment was weak (E-value above 1e-6), the CDR3 was missing, or the read contained stop codons, out-of-frame junctions, or ambiguous translated residues. V3J clonotypes were defined by identical inferred V gene, J gene, and CDR3 amino acid sequence. Percentage overlap between repertoires was calculated by dividing the number of shared unique clonotypes by the size of the smaller repertoire. RTK rarefaction, the Chao1 estimator, and Recon v2.1 estimates of unobserved clonotypes were used to assess repertoire richness. Generation probabilities for all TCRbeta clonotypes obtained by the gDNA method from a few donors were computed using OLGA. TCRdb's version of the immuneACCESS table is confined to in-frame rearrangements and falls short of the full clone set. An unresolved V gene accounts for under half of the shortfall where checked; the remainder is of unknown origin. The DNA gave D and trimming, while V, J and clone size come from that table. This sample is represented by nearly 1 million clones; less than 85% of them were singletons. The leading ten clones occupy about 1.5% of the sample.

Reading from cysteine to phenylalanine, the CDR3 counts 15 amino acids. Only CDR3 DNA is held: 45 bases, read in frame from base 1. Trimming takes 2 bases off V and 1 base off J; junction bases not matched to a gene: 4. The germline V gene encodes CDR1 MDHEN and CDR2 SYDVKM. Donors were healthy HIV-negative adults with no recently reported acute infections or vaccinations. All donors were Caucasian adults living in Nashville, Tennessee, USA. Magnetic negative selection was used to enrich CD4+ T cells, after which naive cells were positively selected on CD45RA and the negative fraction became the memory subset. Blood was obtained by leukapheresis, after which PBMCs were separated by Ficoll-Histopaque density gradient centrifugation and cryopreserved in liquid nitrogen vapor phase. Analytical flow cytometry was used to check the purity and quantity of each magnetically sorted T cell population. Each sorted fraction had its genomic DNA isolated and then quantified by UV absorbance on a Nanodrop 2000c.

Points on this clone: The antigen it binds to is not known. Base-call qualities are not available, and no considerably larger clone is one nucleotide away.

The TCR originated in a man between 18 and 29 years old in good health. The material sequenced was memory CD4+ T cells sorted from blood. The cell subset or site label here, explained by the study, means: CD45RA-negative fraction. The chain couples TRBV28 to TRBJ2-5, with 7 bases matching TRBD2. At the DNA level, the sequence is TGTGCCAGCAGTTTACCGCTAGCGGCCCAAGAGACCCAGTACTTC. It translates to CASSLPLAAQETQYF. When the CDR3 is completed using the reference TRBV28 and TRBJ2-5 genes on either side, the full variable domain is DVKVTQSSRYLVKRTGEKVFLECVQDMDHENMFWYRQDPGLGLRLIYFSYDVKMKEKGDIPEGYSVSREKKERFSLILESASTNQTSMYLCASSLPLAAQETQYFGPGTRLLVL.